This T cell receptor beta chain came from a study of graft-versus-host responses after intestinal transplantation. Using immunoSEQ multiplex PCR, the repertoire was profiled, and TCRdb retains in-frame clones only, with some absent. In the table there are more than 85,000 clones, 93% of which are singletons. In the case of this clone: Its antigen is still unknown.

Germline lookup yields CDR1 MDHEN and CDR2 SYDVKM. This CDR3 is built from 16 residues. Trimming stripped 4 bases from V and 0 bases from J, with 13 bases between. This clonotype was sampled from a human donor who received an intestinal transplant. Sequencing used unstimulated CD8+ T cells sorted from spleen or lymph node cells, obtained before intestinal transplant. The V and J genes are TRBV28 and TRBJ2-4, with D perhaps matching TRBD1 or TRBD2 (5 bases each). CDR3 sequence (DNA): TGTGCCAGCAGTTGGGACCGCCAACTAGCCAAAAACATTCAGTACTTC. Encoded protein: CASSWDRQLAKNIQYF.